This T cell receptor beta chain was recorded in a study of T-cell memory formation after mild COVID-19. Study context: TCR clusters showed largely donor specificity.

V lost 0 bases and J lost 14, with 7 bases in between. CDR1 and CDR2 (germline): MGHRA, YSYEKL. The CDR3 runs 11 residues. The table lists this clonotype with many counts. As yet, its antigen is unknown. Whole-study findings and limits: Clones that contracted from day 15 to 85 were balanced CD4/CD8, while later expanders leaned CD4+. Those CD4+ clones that contracted were mainly in CM and EM (CD8+ ones in EMRA).

TCR alpha and TCR beta cDNA libraries carrying sample barcodes and UMIs came from 5'RACE with constant-segment primers. TCRdb fed the 5' RACE reads into MiXCR, producing one record per CDR3 protein. This sample has about 38,000 distinct CDR3 sequences, with about an eighth found just once. The chain uses TRBV4-1 and TRBJ1-4; D is ambiguous. The sequence was obtained from a man aged 18 to 30 who had mild COVID-19 (a few samples of this study predate the infection). Cell type and time point are not known. The sequenced material came from PBMCs or a T cell subset sorted from them (not recorded which). The CDR3 nucleotides are TGCGCCAGCAGCCAAGATTGGGTGCTGTTTTTT. This gives the protein CASSQDWVLFF.